A single sample gave rise to the 20 T cell receptor beta chains below, sequenced in a study of long-term antiretroviral therapy in people with HIV. Survey level was the resolution at which the v3.0 immunoSEQ assay ran. TCRdb's copy holds only in-frame clones and misses some; the assay was immunoSEQ multiplex PCR. The repertoire has tens of thousands of clones, under 85% of them found once; the top ten carry less than 20%. The material was unsorted PBMCs, obtained 0.5 years before starting antiretroviral therapy. The source is a man aged 40-55 years with HIV.

The CDR3 DNA reads TGTGCCAGCAGCCCGGGGGGGGATTGGACAGATACGCAGTATTTT. It is translated as CASSPGGDWTDTQYF. The chain employs TRBV6-1 and TRBJ2-3; 8 bases line up with TRBD2. The CDR3 runs to 15 residues. Germline-derived CDR1 and CDR2 are MNHNS and SASEGT. Trimming took 6 bases from V and 3 from J; bases not matched to a gene: 8.

This chain joins TRBV19 and TRBJ1-5, with a tentative D call TRBD1 (6 bases). The CDR3 is 17 amino acids. The germline gives CDR1 LNHDA, CDR2 SQIVND (reference sequence). V was trimmed by 4 bases and J by 0 bases, leaving 16 bases between them. This CDR3 reads CASSTRGQIHSNQPQHF. Here the CDR3 DNA reads TGTGCCAGTAGTACACGCGGACAGATACATAGCAATCAGCCCCAGCATTTT.

V usage is TRBV7-8 and J usage is TRBJ2-4; maybe TRBD1 (6 bases). The CDR3 runs to 15 residues. Trimming left V 5 bases short and J 8 bases short, with 19 bases between. CDR1 and CDR2 from the germline V gene are SGHVS and FQNEAQ. The CDR3 bases are TGTGCCAGCAGCCGTTTAACAGGGCTGCAAGACATTCAGTACTTC. This gives the protein CASSRLTGLQDIQYF.

With regard to this clone: The junction departs from the called germline gene at one end, perhaps through a read error. The chain employs TRBV7-9 and TRBJ2-2; D might be TRBD2 (6 bases). CDR3 size: 15 residues. CDR1 SEHNR and CDR2 FQNEAQ come from the germline V gene (reference sequence). In DNA, the CDR3 is TGTGCCAGCTGCCGAGGGACTTCGAAAACCGGGGAGCTGTTTTTT. Translated, it gives CASCRGTSKTGELFF.

The rearrangement joins TRBV19 to TRBJ1-5, with 9 bases that match TRBD1. The germline gives CDR1 LNHDA, CDR2 SQIVND (reference sequence). Germline trimming cut 4 bases from V and 6 bases from J; bases unmatched to any gene: 7. CDR3 size: 15 residues. CDR3 amino acids: CASSTGTGRGQPQHF. The CDR3 DNA sequence: TGTGCCAGTAGTACCGGGACAGGGAGAGGTCAGCCCCAGCATTTT.

The rearrangement links TRBV9 to TRBJ2-3; D possibly corresponds to TRBD1 (6 bases). V gave up 4 bases and J gave up 3 bases, with 18 bases separating them. Germline CDR1 and CDR2: SGDLS and YYNGEE. The CDR3 has 16 amino acids. The CDR3 loop reads CASSPSLWGQTDTQYF. CDR3 nucleotides: TGTGCCAGCAGCCCATCACTTTGGGGGCAGACAGATACGCAGTATTTT.

The chain carries TRBV5-4 and TRBJ2-1, with 10 bases aligning to TRBD2. This CDR3 has 18 amino acids. The J segment lost 1 base and the V segment lost 1 base, leaving 8 bases of the junction unmatched. Per the germline V gene, CDR1 is SGHNT and CDR2 is YYREEE (reference sequence). The CDR3 sequence: CASSLSPLAGVSYNEQFF. In nucleotides, the CDR3 is TGTGCCAGCAGCTTGAGTCCCCTAGCGGGGGTTTCCTACAATGAGCAGTTCTTC.

This clone occurred once. The CDR3 reads CASRAAGTASSYEQYF. The CDR3 bases are TGTGCCAGCAGAGCGGCCGGGACAGCGAGCTCCTACGAGCAGTACTTC. V is TRBV5-5 and J is TRBJ2-7; TRBD1 aligns across 7 bases. The V and J ends lost 5 bases and 0 bases, in that order; junction bases with no gene match: 11. The CDR3 runs to 16 residues. Germline CDR1 is SGHKS and CDR2 is YYEKEE (reference sequence).

The CDR3 nucleotides are TGTGCCAGCAGTTCGCAGCTGGACTATGGCTACACCTTC. Protein: CASSSQLDYGYTF. The rearrangement uses TRBV25-1 and TRBJ1-2; D not resolved. Germline V gene data show CDR1 as MGHDK and CDR2 as SYGVNS. The germline V and J ends were trimmed by 5 bases and 3 bases, with 10 bases remaining between them. The CDR3 has 13 amino acids.

The V gene is TRBV28, the J gene TRBJ2-7; weak D call: TRBD1 (6 bases). Trimming took off 5 bases at V and 2 bases at J, with 10 bases between the two ends. This CDR3 comprises 13 residues. Germline V gene sequence: CDR1 MDHEN, CDR2 SYDVKM. CDR3 nucleotides: TGTGCCAGCAGTCTACAGGGTCCCTACGAGCAGTACTTC. It translates to CASSLQGPYEQYF.

The chain combines TRBV4-3 with TRBJ2-7, with TRBD1 as a possible D gene (7 bases). V lost 4 bases and J 2 bases, leaving 21 bases between the germline ends. This CDR3 spans 17 amino acids. Germline-derived CDR1 and CDR2 are LGHNA and YSLEER. The CDR3, as DNA: TGCGCCAGCAGCCCGGGGGTCGGTCCAGGGGGGACCTACGAGCAGTACTTC. Its translation: CASSPGVGPGGTYEQYF.

J is TRBJ1-3 and V is TRBV5-4; D gene ambiguous. The germline V gene has CDR1 SGHNT and CDR2 YYREEE (reference sequence). Trimming shortened V by 2 bases and J by 0 bases, and 3 bases separated the two germline ends. CDR3 length: 13 residues. The CDR3 DNA sequence: TGTGCCAGCAGCTTTAGCTCTGGAAACACCATATATTTT. It is translated as CASSFSSGNTIYF. Based on the CDR3 plus reference TRBV5-4 and TRBJ1-3, the full variable domain is ETGVTQSPTHLIKTRGQQVTLRCSSQSGHNTVSWYQQALGQGPQFIFQYYREEENGRGNFPPRFSGLQFPNYSSELNVNALELDDSALYLCASSFSSGNTIYFGEGSWLTVV.

The chain employs TRBV6-5 and TRBJ1-1, with unresolved D. V was pared by 2 bases and J by 3 bases, with 7 bases between. CDR3 size: 13 residues. Germline V gene data show CDR1 as MNHEY and CDR2 as SVGAGI. CDR3 sequence (DNA): TGTGCCAGCAGTTACACGGAATACACTGAAGCTTTCTTT. Encoded protein: CASSYTEYTEAFF.

As DNA, the CDR3 is TGTGCCTGGGATCGGAGTCGGACGGCCACTGAAGCTTTCTTT. It translates to CAWDRSRTATEAFF. The rearrangement uses TRBV30 and TRBJ1-1; D call uncertain. The CDR3 spans 14 residues. Germline CDR1 and CDR2: GTSNPN and SVGIG (reference sequence). Trimming cost V 5 bases and J 4 bases, with 17 bases left between them. The variable domain in full, completed from reference TRBV30 and TRBJ1-1, reads SQTIHQWPATLVQPVGSPLSLECTVEGTSNPNLYWYRQAAGRGLQLLFYSVGIGQISSEVPQNLSASRPQDRQFILSSKKLLLSDSGFYLCAWDRSRTATEAFFGQGTRLTVV.

CDR3 in amino acids: CASGEEGSPNYEQYF. The CDR3 nucleotides are TGTGCCAGCGGGGAAGAGGGGTCCCCTAACTACGAGCAGTACTTC. This sequence joins TRBV27 and TRBJ2-7, with D possibly being TRBD1 or TRBD2 (5 bases each). Per the germline V gene, CDR1 is MNHEY and CDR2 is SMNVEV (reference sequence). The V and J ends lost 8 bases and 3 bases respectively, with 20 bases between them. CDR3 length: 15 residues.

The chain recombines TRBV7-9 with TRBJ1-6, with TRBD1 matching over 9 bases. The CDR3 runs 14 residues. The germline CDR1 and CDR2 sequences are SEHNR and FQNEAQ (reference sequence). The V segment lost 5 bases and the J segment 9 bases; nucleotides outside the gene matches: 5. CDR3 residues: CASSGGTGSSPLHF. CDR3 bases: TGTGCCAGCAGCGGGGGGACAGGGAGTTCACCCCTCCACTTT.

The V and J genes are TRBV29-1 and TRBJ1-2; TRBD1 is a possible D gene (6 bases). Per the germline V gene, CDR1 is SQVTM and CDR2 is ANQGSEA. This CDR3 contains 13 residues. The V end was cut by 6 bases, the J end by 4 bases, with 15 bases between. The CDR3 nucleotides are TGCAGCGTATATGGGGGGCGCTTCTATGGCTACACCTTC. Translation: CSVYGGRFYGYTF.

CDR3 sequence reads: CASSDVRAGGYTF. The CDR3 nucleotides are TGTGCCAGCAGTGATGTGAGGGCCGGTGGCTACACCTTC. The V gene is TRBV25-1, the J gene TRBJ1-2; D call uncertain. Germline loops: CDR1 MGHDK, CDR2 SYGVNS. V was trimmed by 3 bases and J by 7 bases, leaving 12 bases between them. The CDR3 is made up of 13 amino acids.

CDR3 loop: CGSSQQGHRGTEAFF. The CDR3 region has the DNA TGTGGCTCCAGCCAACAGGGACATAGGGGCACTGAAGCTTTCTTT. V usage is TRBV27 and J usage is TRBJ1-1; D perhaps matches TRBD1 (6 bases). The CDR3 loop spans 15 amino acids. Germline V lookup: CDR1 MNHEY, CDR2 SMNVEV (reference sequence).

This clone was observed a handful of times. The V and J genes are TRBV19 and TRBJ1-5, with 10 bases lining up with TRBD1. The CDR3 length is 16 residues. V lost 2 bases, J lost 6 bases, and 7 bases stayed unmatched. Germline CDR1 and CDR2: LNHDA and SQIVND (reference sequence). The CDR3, as DNA: TGTGCCAGTAGTATAATATATGGGACAGGGGCTCAGCCCCAGCATTTT. Translating it yields CASSIIYGTGAQPQHF.